This entry lists 19 T cell receptor beta chains sequenced from one sample in a study of blood T cell repertoires in COVID-19. The method was immunoSEQ multiplex PCR; TCRdb's version includes in-frame clones alone and lacks a portion of them. The sample lists hundreds of thousands of clones, approximately 90% occurring once. The sequenced material came from PBMCs or T cells enriched from blood (not recorded which). All receptors derive from a woman aged 55-69 years in a cohort exposed to, infected with or recovered from COVID-19 (not recorded which).

The chain couples TRBV2 to TRBJ2-5; 11 bases line up with TRBD2. CDR3 size: 14 residues. CDR1 is SNHLY, CDR2 FYNNEI, per germline. V lost 8 bases to trimming and J lost 5 bases; unmatched junction nucleotides: 7. CDR3 sequence reads: CASLGLAVGETQYF. The CDR3 bases are TGTGCCAGCTTGGGACTAGCGGTGGGGGAGACCCAGTACTTC.

The chain combines TRBV18 with TRBJ1-2, with 8 bases that match TRBD1. Germline lookup yields CDR1 KGHSH and CDR2 LQKENI. J was trimmed by 5 bases and V by 4 bases; bases with no gene match: 6. There are 14 residues in the CDR3. This CDR3 is CASSQTGVQYGYTF. The CDR3, as DNA: TGTGCCAGCTCACAGACAGGGGTTCAGTATGGCTACACCTTC. The full variable domain, rest sourced from reference TRBV18 and TRBJ1-2, is NAGVMQNPRHLVRRRGQEARLRCSPMKGHSHVYWYRQLPEEGLKFMVYLQKENIIDESGMPKERFSAEFPKEGPSILRIQQVVRGDSAAYFCASSQTGVQYGYTFGSGTRLTVV.

The chain links TRBV4-1 to TRBJ2-1, with 13 bases identical to TRBD2. Trimming removed 0 bases from V and 3 bases from J; junction bases left unmatched: 5. The CDR3 contains 18 residues. Germline CDR1 and CDR2: MGHRA and YSYEKL. DNA for the CDR3: TGCGCCAGCAGCCAAGAACTAGCGGGAGGGCCAGTCTACAATGAGCAGTTCTTC. Amino acid sequence: CASSQELAGGPVYNEQFF.

The count of this clone is one. V and J are TRBV10-3 and TRBJ2-3; D is undetermined. In germline, CDR1 is ENHRY, CDR2 SYGVKD. V lost 3 bases and J lost 1, with 2 bases in between. The CDR3 is 12 residues long. The CDR3 loop reads CAISDGTDTQYF. CDR3 coding DNA: TGTGCCATCAGTGACGGCACAGATACGCAGTATTTT.

The chain joins TRBV18 to TRBJ2-1, with 12 positions matching TRBD1. With V trimmed by 4 bases and J by 8 bases, 3 bases remained unmatched. The CDR3 loop spans 14 amino acids. Germline V gene lookup returns CDR1 KGHSH and CDR2 LQKENI. CDR3 sequence (DNA): TGTGCCAGCTCACAGGGGACAGGGGGCTATGAGCAGTTCTTC. Translating gives CASSQGTGGYEQFF.

The V and J genes are TRBV18 and TRBJ2-4; TRBD1 matches at 10 bases. There are 15 residues in the CDR3. Trimming took 3 bases from V and 7 from J; bases not matched to a gene: 6. Germline V gives CDR1 KGHSH, CDR2 LQKENI. CDR3 region: CASSPSLGQGNIQYF. DNA for the CDR3: TGTGCCAGCTCACCGAGCTTGGGACAGGGGAACATTCAGTACTTC.

The chain joins TRBV5-4 to TRBJ2-5; 13 bases align to TRBD2. The CDR3 extends over 16 amino acids. V was pared by 6 bases and J by 4 bases, with 9 bases of the junction left unmatched. CDR1 is SGHNT, CDR2 YYREEE, per germline (reference sequence). The CDR3 region has the DNA TGTGCCAGCAACGTACGGACTAGCGGGAGTAGAGAGACCCAGTACTTC. Residues: CASNVRTSGSRETQYF.

This clone has just one count. V gene TRBV28 combines with J gene TRBJ1-5; D call uncertain. Trimming stripped 4 bases from V and 4 bases from J, with 5 bases between. The CDR3 runs to 12 residues. Per the germline V gene, CDR1 is MDHEN and CDR2 is SYDVKM. The CDR3 loop is CASSSPNQPQHF. As DNA, the CDR3 is TGTGCCAGCAGTTCTCCGAATCAGCCCCAGCATTTT.

The chain uses TRBV13 and TRBJ2-5; tentative D call: TRBD1 (6 bases). Germline values: CDR1 PRHDT, CDR2 FYEKMQ (reference sequence). This CDR3 is 14 amino acids long. V was trimmed by 5 bases and J by 2 bases, leaving 12 bases between them. CDR3 coding DNA: TGTGCCAGCAGCCCTCTTGGACAGCAAGAGACCCAGTACTTC. Translated: CASSPLGQQETQYF.

V and J are TRBV7-2 and TRBJ1-2; D gene ambiguous. Germline CDR1 is SGHTA and CDR2 is FQGNSA. The CDR3 sequence is 13 residues long. The ends were cut back, 4 bases at V and 0 bases at J, with 6 bases in the middle. DNA for the CDR3: TGTGCCAGCAGCTCCACATCTAACTATGGCTACACCTTC. Its translation: CASSSTSNYGYTF. Supplemented by reference TRBV7-2 and TRBJ1-2, the full variable domain reads GAGVSQSPSNKVTEKGKDVELRCDPISGHTALYWYRQSLGQGLEFLIYFQGNSAPDKSGLPSDRFSAERTGGSVSTLTIQRTQQEDSAVYLCASSSTSNYGYTFGSGTRLTVV.

The V and J genes are TRBV5-8 and TRBJ2-7; D is possibly TRBD2 (5 bases). V gave up 2 bases and J gave up 9 bases, with 18 bases separating them. This CDR3 contains 14 residues. Germline V gene sequence: CDR1 SGHTS, CDR2 YDEGEE. In DNA, the CDR3 is TGTGCCAGCAGCTTTATGAGCGGTCCTACGGTGCAGTACTTC. This translates into CASSFMSGPTVQYF.

This rearrangement joins TRBV19 to TRBJ2-2; weak D call: TRBD2 (5 bases). This CDR3 spans 14 amino acids. V shed 6 bases and J shed 0 bases, with 8 bases lying between them. Germline CDR1 reads LNHDA; CDR2 reads SQIVND (reference sequence). CDR3 loop: CASRRAANTGELFF. The CDR3 DNA follows: TGTGCCAGTAGGAGGGCAGCGAACACCGGGGAGCTGTTTTTT.

V and J are TRBV6-1 and TRBJ1-4, with 9 bases aligning to TRBD1. CDR1 MNHNS and CDR2 SASEGT come from the germline V gene. CDR3 size: 15 residues. J gave up 7 bases and V 1 base, and 4 bases lay outside the gene matches. For the CDR3, the DNA is TGTGCCAGCAGTGAAGTGACAGGGGGAGGTGAAAAACTGTTTTTT. Its translation: CASSEVTGGGEKLFF.

The genes are TRBV10-2 and TRBJ1-5; 8 positions match TRBD1. In germline, CDR1 is WSHSY, CDR2 SAAADI. The CDR3 extends over 15 amino acids. V trimming: 6 bases; J trimming: 1 base; junction bases outside the gene matches: 5. CDR3 coding DNA: TGCGCCAGCAGCGACCAGGGGGCGAGCAATCAGCCCCAGCATTTT. This gives the protein CASSDQGASNQPQHF.

The chain has TRBV28 and TRBJ2-5; D remains unclear. This CDR3 is 16 amino acids long. The V end lost 5 bases, the J end lost 5 bases, and 21 bases lay between the germline ends. From germline, CDR1 is MDHEN and CDR2 SYDVKM. DNA for the CDR3: TGTGCCAGCAGTCCAGCCTCGGGTCTTTTCGGGGAGACCCAGTACTTC. As protein: CASSPASGLFGETQYF.

This clone was counted a single time. The junction does not match germline at one end; this may be a read error. CDR3 protein: CASSLERRGRNNEQFF. As DNA, the CDR3 is TGTGCTAGCAGCTTAGAAAGGCGCGGGAGGAACAATGAGCAGTTCTTC. The rearrangement uses TRBV7-7 and TRBJ2-1; 8 bases are shared with TRBD2. Germline V gene sequence: CDR1 SSHAT, CDR2 FNYEAQ (reference sequence). The CDR3 is 16 amino acids. The full variable domain, in which reference TRBV7-7 and TRBJ2-1 provide the parts outside the CDR3, is GAGVSQSPRYKVTKRGQDVTLRCDPISSHATLYWYQQALGQGPEFLTYFNYEAQPDKSGLPSDRFSAERPEGSISTLTIQRTEQRDSAMYRCASSLERRGRNNEQFFGPGTRLTVL.

The chain joins TRBV14 to TRBJ2-3; a weak D match, TRBD1 (7 bases). V was shortened by 0 bases and J by 0 bases, with 13 bases between the two germline ends. CDR1 is SGHDN, CDR2 FVKESK, per germline. This CDR3 contains 17 residues. CDR3 amino acids: CASSQDRRGRSTDTQYF. Written as DNA, the CDR3 is TGTGCCAGCAGCCAAGATCGGAGGGGGCGTAGCACAGATACGCAGTATTTT.

This clone occurred a few times. The chain recombines TRBV14 with TRBJ2-7; D might be TRBD2 (5 bases). CDR1 is SGHDN and CDR2 is FVKESK in the germline V gene. The CDR3 contains 14 residues. The germline V and J ends were trimmed by 1 base and 6 bases, with 13 bases remaining between them. Here the CDR3 reads CASSQVLGIGEQYF. CDR3 sequence (DNA): TGTGCCAGCAGCCAAGTGCTCGGGATCGGCGAGCAGTACTTC.

The CDR3 region has the DNA TGTGCCAGCAGCCAAGATGCTAGCGGGATGAACGAGCAGTACTTC. Translation: CASSQDASGMNEQYF. The rearrangement joins TRBV4-2 to TRBJ2-7; 9 bases match TRBD2. V shed 0 bases and J 5 bases; nucleotides not matched to a gene: 5. The germline CDR1 and CDR2 sequences are LGHNA and YNFKEQ. There are 15 residues in the CDR3.